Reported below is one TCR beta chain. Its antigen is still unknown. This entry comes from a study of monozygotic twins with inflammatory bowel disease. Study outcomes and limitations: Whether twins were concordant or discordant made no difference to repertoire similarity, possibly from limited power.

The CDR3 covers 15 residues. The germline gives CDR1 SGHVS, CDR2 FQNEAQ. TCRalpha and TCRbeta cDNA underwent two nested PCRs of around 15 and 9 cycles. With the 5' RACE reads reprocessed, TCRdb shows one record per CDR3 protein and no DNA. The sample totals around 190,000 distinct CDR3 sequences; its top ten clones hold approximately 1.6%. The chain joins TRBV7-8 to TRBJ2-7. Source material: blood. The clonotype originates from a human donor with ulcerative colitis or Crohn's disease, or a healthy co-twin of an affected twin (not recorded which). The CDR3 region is CASSLFTRSSYEQYF.